This TCR beta chain originates from a study of cytomegalovirus exposure and HLA in healthy donors. Looking at the study overall: The study's early data release held about 77 million unique TCRs from HLA-typed donors.

Vbeta (60) and Jbeta (13) primers were used in the PCR. Clones were read by immunoSEQ multiplex PCR, and TCRdb kept only the in-frame ones, dropping some. This repertoire shows around 120,000 clones, about two thirds found once; its top ten account for 2% to 3%. The V end was cut by 4 bases, the J end by 4 bases, with 4 bases between. CDR3 length: 11 amino acids. In germline, CDR1 is MNHNY, CDR2 SVGAGI (reference sequence). Notes on this clone: Its antigen remains unknown.

Study observations and caveats: Later on, an analysis found that several of the most significant clusters appeared to be linked to common viral pathogens, which included parvovirus B19. Researchers reported from a later analysis that most CMV-associated TCR beta chains appeared HLA-restricted.

In nominal health when sampled, donors likely had unrecorded immune exposures nonetheless. The chain joins TRBV6-6 to TRBJ1-2; the D is unclear. The sequence came from a woman in her sixties or seventies in good health and CMV-seropositive. Sequences were obtained from PBMCs. The CDR3 bases are TGTGCCAGCAGTTCCAGCTATGGCTACACCTTC. Protein sequence: CASSSSYGYTF.